The 15 T cell receptor beta chains below were found in one sample sequenced in a study of neoadjuvant anti-PD-1 for oral cavity cancer. The assay was immunoSEQ multiplex PCR, and TCRdb's table has in-frame clones only and misses some. The sample lists 14,000 to 15,000 clones; around 70% were seen once. The sequences come from PBMCs, collected before nivolumab (anti-PD-1) treatment. These receptors were taken from a person aged 35-80 years with oral cavity squamous cell carcinoma.

This clone was seen once. This chain uses TRBV27 with TRBJ2-5, with no clear D. The length of the CDR3 is 15 residues. Germline CDR1 reads MNHEY; CDR2 reads SMNVEV (reference sequence). Trimming pared 0 bases from V and 3 bases from J, leaving 11 bases between. Written as DNA, the CDR3 is TGTGCCAGCAGTTTATCAACGGACGAGAAAGAGACCCAGTACTTC. This codes for CASSLSTDEKETQYF.

The V and J genes are TRBV5-1 and TRBJ1-5; no definite D call. The germline V gene encodes CDR1 SGHRS and CDR2 YFSETQ. V was shortened by 4 bases and J by 3 bases, with 11 bases between the two germline ends. This CDR3 contains 14 residues. In DNA, the CDR3 is TGCGCCAGCAGCCCTGACGGGCACAATCAGCCCCAGCATTTT. The encoded protein is CASSPDGHNQPQHF.

V usage is TRBV27 and J usage is TRBJ1-5, with a possible D match to TRBD1 (5 bases). The CDR3 totals 15 residues. V was clipped by 7 bases and J by 0 bases, with 13 bases between them. CDR1 MNHEY and CDR2 SMNVEV come from the germline V gene (reference sequence). The CDR3, as DNA: TGTGCCAGCAAACTCGACAGTTTTAGCAATCAGCCCCAGCATTTT. Translating it yields CASKLDSFSNQPQHF.

The chain joins TRBV6-1 to TRBJ2-3, with D perhaps given as TRBD1 or TRBD2 (5 bases each). CDR1 MNHNS and CDR2 SASEGT come from the germline V gene. This CDR3 is built from 15 residues. V shed 7 bases and J shed 1 base, with 15 bases lying between them. Written as DNA, the CDR3 is TGTGCCAGCACCTTAGGACTGGGGGGCACAGATACGCAGTATTTT. Translation: CASTLGLGGTDTQYF.

J is TRBJ1-2 and V is TRBV7-8; perhaps TRBD1 as D (6 bases). The V end was cut by 5 bases, the J end by 6 bases, with 16 bases between. The germline V gene encodes CDR1 SGHVS and CDR2 FQNEAQ. The CDR3 spans 14 residues. CDR3 sequence (DNA): TGTGCCAGCAGCATTTCACAGGGAAGGGATGGCTACACCTTC. Encoded protein: CASSISQGRDGYTF.

CDR3 residues: CATSRSDLSEQFF. CDR3 nucleotide sequence: TGTGCCACCAGCCGGTCGGACCTAAGTGAGCAGTTCTTC. The chain recombines TRBV15 with TRBJ2-1; D is undetermined. The CDR3 length is 13 residues. The ends were cut back, 5 bases at V and 9 bases at J, with 14 bases in the middle. CDR1 and CDR2 (germline): LNHNV, YYDKDF (reference sequence). Using reference TRBV15 and TRBJ2-1 for the parts outside the CDR3, the full variable domain is DAMVIQNPRYQVTQFGKPVTLSCSQTLNHNVMYWYQQKSSQAPKLLFHYYDKDFNNEADTPDNFQSRRPNTSFCFLDIRSPGLGDTAMYLCATSRSDLSEQFFGPGTRLTVL.

The chain links TRBV7-9 to TRBJ2-7; 7 bases match TRBD1. Germline values: CDR1 SEHNR, CDR2 FQNEAQ (reference sequence). V gave up 3 bases and J gave up 2 bases; unmatched junction bases: 1. The CDR3 loop spans 13 amino acids. CDR3 protein: CASSFGTAYEQYF. In DNA form, the CDR3 reads TGTGCCAGCAGCTTTGGGACAGCCTACGAGCAGTACTTC.

The V gene is TRBV27, the J gene TRBJ1-1, with D perhaps TRBD1 (5 bases). Trimming shortened V by 6 bases and J by 0 bases, and 20 bases separated the two germline ends. Germline V gene lookup returns CDR1 MNHEY and CDR2 SMNVEV (reference sequence). The CDR3 is 17 residues long. CDR3 sequence: CASRYGAGQFMNTEAFF. The CDR3 DNA is TGTGCCAGCAGGTACGGGGCAGGGCAGTTTATGAACACTGAAGCTTTCTTT.

The rearrangement uses TRBV5-5 and TRBJ1-1; 8 bases map to TRBD1. The germline V gene encodes CDR1 SGHKS and CDR2 YYEKEE (reference sequence). The CDR3 covers 15 residues. After removal of 4 bases from V and 4 bases from J, the junction contained 9 bases not matched to a gene. The chain's CDR3 is CASSVDSGTGTEAFF. CDR3 nucleotide sequence: TGTGCCAGCAGCGTGGATTCAGGGACAGGCACTGAAGCTTTCTTT.

J is TRBJ2-1 and V is TRBV9; perhaps TRBD2 as D (6 bases). Trimming shortened V by 5 bases and J by 9 bases, and 27 bases separated the two germline ends. Germline V gene sequence: CDR1 SGDLS, CDR2 YYNGEE. The CDR3 length is 17 residues. CDR3 amino acids: CASSAAGSYRLVGEQFF. CDR3 nucleotide sequence: TGTGCCAGCAGTGCCGCTGGGAGTTACAGACTAGTCGGTGAGCAGTTCTTC.

The chain has TRBV6-5 and TRBJ1-5; D unresolved. Trimming cost V 8 bases and J 0 bases, with 11 bases left between them. The CDR3 covers 14 residues. The germline gives CDR1 MNHEY, CDR2 SVGAGI. CDR3 nucleotides: TGTGCCAGCGCCCCGGTCTATAGCAATCAGCCCCAGCATTTT. It codes for CASAPVYSNQPQHF.

The chain combines TRBV2 with TRBJ2-4; D is unclear. The ends were cut back, 8 bases at V and 0 bases at J, with 8 bases in the middle. The CDR3 length is 13 residues. CDR1 and CDR2 (germline): SNHLY, FYNNEI. DNA for the CDR3: TGTGCCAGCGCAATTCTAGCCAAAAACATTCAGTACTTC. It encodes CASAILAKNIQYF.

This chain joins TRBV2 and TRBJ1-5, with unresolved D. The V end lost 6 bases, the J end lost 9 bases, and 18 bases lay between the germline ends. In germline, CDR1 is SNHLY, CDR2 FYNNEI. This CDR3 has 14 residues. Written as DNA, the CDR3 is TGTGCCAGCAGGGTAGGAGCCGATTTAAGGCCCCAGCATTTT. As protein: CASRVGADLRPQHF.

The V call is TRBV9, the J call TRBJ2-3, with D tentatively TRBD1 or TRBD2 (5 bases each). Looked up from germline, CDR1 is SGDLS and CDR2 is YYNGEE. Deletions cut 7 bases from V and 1 base from J, with 16 bases between. The CDR3 runs to 15 residues. The CDR3 nucleotides are TGTGCCAGCTCGATTTTCCGGGGCCGCACAGATACGCAGTATTTT. Protein sequence: CASSIFRGRTDTQYF.

The chain has TRBV28 and TRBJ1-2; D might be TRBD1 (6 bases). CDR1 and CDR2 from the germline V gene are MDHEN and SYDVKM. This CDR3 is built from 15 residues. The V gene lost 8 bases and the J gene lost 7 bases, with 23 bases spanning the gap. The CDR3 DNA is TGTGCCAGCGATGGACCGGGGGGCCCTAGGGCTGGCTACACCTTC. It encodes CASDGPGGPRAGYTF.